This TCR beta chain was identified during a study of follicular helper T cells after annual influenza vaccination. Sequenced by immunoSEQ multiplex PCR; TCRdb stores in-frame clones only, minus some. The table has 12,000 or so clones, 80% seen once. The study, taken as a whole, reports: Just roughly 10-21% of cells analyzed had recovered productive TCRB sequences.

Comments on this clone: Its antigen is not identified.

The time point was: 2015-2016 season, pre-vaccination. Excluded were substance abuse, HIV/AIDS, active cancer, immunomodulatory drugs and active illness. Sorted cTfh were non-naive CD4+CXCR5+PD-1+, either ICOS+CD38+ or ICOS-CD38-. This TCR was recovered from an adult who received the influenza vaccine. The material sequenced was CXCR5+ CD38- circulating T follicular helper cells from blood, taken on the day of influenza vaccination. The subset denotes: circulating Tfh, non-naive CD4+CXCR5+PD-1+ (ICOS+CD38+ or ICOS-CD38-).

The CDR3 sequence: CASRTSYGYTF. The CDR3 DNA follows: TGTGCCAGTCGGACCTCATATGGCTACACCTTC. The rearrangement links TRBV28 to TRBJ1-2; no clear D gene. The CDR3 extends over 11 amino acids. Germline assignment: CDR1 MDHEN and CDR2 SYDVKM. V was clipped by 9 bases and J by 5 bases, with 10 bases between them.